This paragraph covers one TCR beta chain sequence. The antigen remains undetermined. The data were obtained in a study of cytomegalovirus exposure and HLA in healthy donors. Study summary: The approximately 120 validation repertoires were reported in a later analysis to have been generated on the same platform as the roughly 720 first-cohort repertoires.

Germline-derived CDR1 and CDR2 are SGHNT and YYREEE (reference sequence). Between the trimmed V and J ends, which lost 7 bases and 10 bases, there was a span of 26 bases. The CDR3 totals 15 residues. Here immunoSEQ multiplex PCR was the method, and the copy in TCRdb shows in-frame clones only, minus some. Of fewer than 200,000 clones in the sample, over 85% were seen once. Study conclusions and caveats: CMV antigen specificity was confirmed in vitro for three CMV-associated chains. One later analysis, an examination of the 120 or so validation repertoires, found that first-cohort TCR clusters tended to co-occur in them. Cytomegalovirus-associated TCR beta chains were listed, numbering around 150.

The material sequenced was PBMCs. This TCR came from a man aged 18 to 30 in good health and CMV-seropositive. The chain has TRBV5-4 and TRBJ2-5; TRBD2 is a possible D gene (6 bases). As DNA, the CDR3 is TGTGCCAGCGGCCAAAACCTAGCGTCGGGTTCAGACCAGTACTTC. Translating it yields CASGQNLASGSDQYF.